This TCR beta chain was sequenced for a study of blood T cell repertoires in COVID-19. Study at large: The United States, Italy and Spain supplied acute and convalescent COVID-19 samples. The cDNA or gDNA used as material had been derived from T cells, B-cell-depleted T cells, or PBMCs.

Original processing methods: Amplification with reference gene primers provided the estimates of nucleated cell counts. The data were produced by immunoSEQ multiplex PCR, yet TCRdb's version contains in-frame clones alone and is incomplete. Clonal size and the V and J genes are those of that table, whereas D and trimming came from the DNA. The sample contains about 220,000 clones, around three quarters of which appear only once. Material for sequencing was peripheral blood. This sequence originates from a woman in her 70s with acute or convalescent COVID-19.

The CDR3 region is CASSQRDQETQYF. The CDR3 DNA is TGTGCCAGCAGTCAACGGGATCAAGAGACCCAGTACTTC. The chain recombines TRBV14 with TRBJ2-5; D is perhaps TRBD2 (5 bases). Germline loops: CDR1 SGHDN, CDR2 FVKESK. With 6 bases removed from V and 2 bases from J, the gap between germline ends came to 10 bases. This CDR3 region has 13 residues. The full variable domain, rest sourced from reference TRBV14 and TRBJ2-5, is EAGVTQFPSHSVIEKGQTVTLRCDPISGHDNLYWYRRVMGKEIKFLLHFVKESKQDESGMPNNRFLAERTGGTYSTLKVQPAELEDSGVYFCASSQRDQETQYFGPGTRLLVL.